These 5 T cell receptor beta chains came from one sample sequenced in a study of T cell changes during pregnancy in multiple sclerosis. The data were produced by immunoSEQ multiplex PCR, yet TCRdb's version contains in-frame clones alone and is incomplete. This sample has 50,000 or so clones, with 92% found just once. Sample: CD4+ T cells from peripheral blood mononuclear cells, taken in the third trimester of pregnancy. The source of these receptors is a female donor with multiple sclerosis, enrolled in a pregnancy study.

The V gene is TRBV7-2, the J gene TRBJ2-7; 9 nucleotides match TRBD2. The germline gives CDR1 SGHTA, CDR2 FQGNSA. This CDR3 comprises 16 residues. The V and J ends lost 2 bases and 0 bases, in that order; junction bases with no gene match: 5. DNA for the CDR3: TGTGCCAGCAGCTTACGCGGGGGGGCAAGCTCCTACGAGCAGTACTTC. This sequence encodes CASSLRGGASSYEQYF.

The chain uses TRBV29-1 and TRBJ2-5; perhaps TRBD1 as D (5 bases). The assigned J gene may be wrong: the sequence end matches TRBJ2-7 better. This CDR3 comprises 11 residues. Germline V CDR1 and CDR2: SQVTM, ANQGSEA. CDR3 DNA sequence: TGCAGCGCAGGGAATTCAGACGAGCAGTACTTC. This translates into CSAGNSDEQYF.

The V gene is TRBV9, the J gene TRBJ2-3, with 14 bases aligning to TRBD2. The V gene end was trimmed by 1 base and the J gene end by 7 bases; junction bases not matched to a gene: 5. CDR1 and CDR2 from the germline V gene are SGDLS and YYNGEE. This CDR3 region has 16 residues. CDR3 bases: TGTGCCAGCAGCGTACCGACTAGCGGGGGGGCTCATACGCAGTATTTT. Translated, it gives CASSVPTSGGAHTQYF. The full variable domain, its missing parts supplied by reference TRBV9 and TRBJ2-3, is DSGVTQTPKHLITATGQRVTLRCSPRSGDLSVYWYQQSLDQGLQFLIQYYNGEERAKGNILERFSAQQFPDLHSELNLSSLELGDSALYFCASSVPTSGGAHTQYFGPGTRLTVL.

J is TRBJ1-3 and V is TRBV6-5; the D gene is possibly TRBD1 (6 bases). Trimming took 2 bases from V and 4 from J, leaving 9 bases between them. The CDR3 is 14 residues long. CDR1 is MNHEY and CDR2 is SVGAGI in the germline V gene. In DNA form, the CDR3 reads TGTGCCAGCAGTTACAGGGGGTTCGGAAACACCATATATTTT. Its translation: CASSYRGFGNTIYF.

This clone was seen a handful of times. The chain combines TRBV30 with TRBJ1-2, with 12 bases lining up with TRBD1. J gave up 7 bases and V 0 bases, and 6 bases lay outside the gene matches. CDR1 is GTSNPN, CDR2 SVGIG, per germline (reference sequence). This CDR3 is built from 15 residues. The CDR3 nucleotides read TGTGCCTGGAGTGTAAGAGGGACAGGGGGCTGTGGCTACACCTTC. Translated, it gives CAWSVRGTGGCGYTF.